The 15 T cell receptor beta chains given below trace back to one sample, sequenced in a study of a mutant IDH1 vaccine in newly diagnosed glioma (dated by TCRdb to the early 2020s). Antigens for these TCRs are unknown. Reading the label with the study, this specimen's time point is: week 35, safety follow-up. Each vaccine dose, consisting of 300 ug of a 20-mer mutant IDH1 peptide in Montanide, was administered subcutaneously with topical imiquimod. The receptor library was made with the immunoSEQ multiplex PCR assay. What TCRdb holds here is the immuneACCESS table cut down to in-frame rearrangements. Part of the clones is not present; checked against another copy, under half of the missing clones reflect an unresolved V gene, and the others are unexplained. Recorded for this sample are about 64,000 clones; 60% to 75% of them occurred a single time. Approximately 4.8% of the sample comes from the top ten.

The source material was PBMCs, sampled from a glioma patient whose treatment included an IDH1 peptide vaccine. The receptors here all came from a man in his fifties with glioma.

The chain has TRBV5-4 and TRBJ1-1; maybe TRBD1 (5 bases). Trimming removed 3 bases from V and 3 bases from J, with 21 bases in between. The CDR3 runs 17 residues. Germline assignment: CDR1 SGHNT and CDR2 YYREEE (reference sequence). DNA for the CDR3: TGTGCCAGCAGCTGGGGGTCAGGCGACCCTGGCCACACTGAAGCTTTCTTT. Translation: CASSWGSGDPGHTEAFF.

There are a few counts of this clone. The gene calls are TRBV13 and TRBJ1-3; 7 bases align to TRBD1. The CDR3 has 16 residues. Germline lookup yields CDR1 PRHDT and CDR2 FYEKMQ (reference sequence). V was clipped by 0 bases and J by 0 bases; unmatched bases: 2. The CDR3 DNA reads as TGTGCCAGCAGCTTAGGACAGGGGTACTCTGGAAACACCATATATTTT. It specifies CASSLGQGYSGNTIYF.

J is TRBJ1-2 and V is TRBV6-6; tentative D call: TRBD1 (5 bases). The CDR3 runs to 15 residues. Germline lookup yields CDR1 MNHNY and CDR2 SVGAGI (reference sequence). V dropped 0 bases and J dropped 4 bases, with 12 bases sitting between them. CDR3 sequence reads: CASSYSQGVGYGYTF. DNA of the CDR3: TGTGCCAGCAGTTACTCGCAGGGAGTCGGCTATGGCTACACCTTC.

This clone occurred a few times. The gene calls are TRBV27 and TRBJ2-1, with D perhaps matching TRBD1 or TRBD2 (6 bases each). V was cut by 6 bases and J by 2 bases, with 14 bases left in between. The germline V gene encodes CDR1 MNHEY and CDR2 SMNVEV (reference sequence). This CDR3 has 15 amino acids. CDR3 amino acids: CASSPLRGAYNEQFF. The CDR3 coding sequence is TGTGCCAGCAGCCCGCTTAGGGGGGCCTACAATGAGCAGTTCTTC.

With respect to this clone: It may be a read error: a sequence one base away is much more abundant. This sequence joins TRBV7-2 and TRBJ2-7; D call uncertain. V gave up 5 bases and J gave up 2 bases, with 4 bases separating them. In germline, CDR1 is SGHTA, CDR2 FQGNSA. The CDR3 is 11 residues long. CDR3 DNA sequence: TGTGCCAGCAGCCCCGCCTACGAGCAGTACTTC. Translation gives CASSPAYEQYF.

The V call is TRBV15, the J call TRBJ1-2, with D perhaps matching TRBD1 (5 bases). V was trimmed by 0 bases and J by 8 bases, leaving 16 bases between them. The CDR3 covers 15 residues. Germline CDR1 reads LNHNV; CDR2 reads YYDKDF (reference sequence). The CDR3: CATSRDRTRVGGYTF. The CDR3 DNA is TGTGCCACCAGCAGAGATCGGACCAGGGTGGGAGGCTACACCTTC.

This chain connects TRBV18 to TRBJ1-5, with TRBD1 identical over 8 bases. The CDR3 covers 16 residues. The germline CDR1 and CDR2 sequences are KGHSH and LQKENI. Unmatched junction bases numbered 8, after V lost 3 bases and J lost 4 bases. The CDR3 sequence is CASSPDRDRRNQPQHF. The CDR3 DNA reads as TGTGCCAGCTCACCGGACAGGGACAGGAGGAATCAGCCCCAGCATTTT.

This rearrangement joins TRBV18 to TRBJ2-1; perhaps TRBD2 as D (5 bases). The length of the CDR3 is 16 residues. Germline V lookup: CDR1 KGHSH, CDR2 LQKENI. Trimming removed 3 bases at V and 4 bases at J, with 16 bases between. The CDR3 region is CASSPPDFRVYNEQFF. CDR3 DNA sequence: TGTGCCAGCTCACCCCCGGACTTCCGAGTTTACAATGAGCAGTTCTTC. The full variable domain, with the rest looked up from reference TRBV18 and TRBJ2-1, is NAGVMQNPRHLVRRRGQEARLRCSPMKGHSHVYWYRQLPEEGLKFMVYLQKENIIDESGMPKERFSAEFPKEGPSILRIQQVVRGDSAAYFCASSPPDFRVYNEQFFGPGTRLTVL.

This chain uses TRBV7-3 with TRBJ1-1, with D hard to call. The CDR3 has 14 amino acids. Germline V gene sequence: CDR1 SGHTA, CDR2 FQGTGA. Trimming cost V 8 bases and J 4 bases, with 17 bases left between them. The CDR3 DNA follows: TGTGCCAGCCGCCGCCCGATTCGGGGCACTGAAGCTTTCTTT. Its protein is CASRRPIRGTEAFF.

This chain joins TRBV6-1 and TRBJ2-1; TRBD2 might be the D (7 bases). The CDR3 length is 17 residues. CDR1 and CDR2 from the germline V gene are MNHNS and SASEGT. V was shortened by 2 bases and J by 0 bases, with 14 bases between the two germline ends. DNA for the CDR3: TGTGCCAGCAGTGAATACCGGGGGGCCCCCTCCTACAATGAGCAGTTCTTC. Encoded protein: CASSEYRGAPSYNEQFF.

Only one count was recorded for this clone. The chain employs TRBV5-1 and TRBJ1-6; 9 nucleotides align to TRBD1. The length of the CDR3 is 17 residues. The trim removed 2 bases at V and 3 bases at J, leaving 6 bases unmatched. Germline CDR1 and CDR2: SGHRS and YFSETQ. DNA for the CDR3: TGCGCCAGCAGCTTACAGGGGGCAGATCTCTATAATTCACCCCTCCACTTT. This encodes CASSLQGADLYNSPLHF.

The V gene is TRBV5-4, the J gene TRBJ1-1; no reliable D call. This CDR3 is built from 16 residues. Germline CDR1 reads SGHNT; CDR2 reads YYREEE (reference sequence). Trimming removed 2 bases from V and 6 bases from J, with 20 bases in between. CDR3 residues: CASSFVTGVYRAEAFF. In DNA, the CDR3 is TGTGCCAGCAGCTTCGTCACCGGGGTTTATAGAGCTGAAGCTTTCTTT.

A few counts support this clone. The rearrangement joins TRBV5-6 to TRBJ1-4, with TRBD1 as a possible D gene (5 bases). The ends were cut back, 4 bases at V and 7 bases at J, with 14 bases in the middle. The CDR3 totals 14 residues. The germline CDR1 and CDR2 sequences are SGHDT and YYEEEE. This CDR3 reads CASSLSGEGEKLFF. The CDR3 DNA reads TGTGCCAGCAGCCTATCGGGGGAGGGTGAAAAACTGTTTTTT.

The table lists this clone with a count of one. The V call is TRBV19, the J call TRBJ2-7, with 7 bases identical to TRBD1. The length of the CDR3 is 13 residues. V was clipped by 4 bases and J by 3 bases; unmatched bases: 3. Germline values: CDR1 LNHDA, CDR2 SQIVND (reference sequence). The CDR3, as DNA: TGTGCCAGTAGTAAGGGGGCGAACTACGAGCAGTACTTC. It is translated as CASSKGANYEQYF.

The V call is TRBV10-3, the J call TRBJ1-1, with 8 positions matching TRBD1. Trimming at V came to 6 bases and at J to 3 bases, leaving 6 bases not matched to a gene. The CDR3 loop spans 14 amino acids. Germline lookup yields CDR1 ENHRY and CDR2 SYGVKD. The CDR3 bases are TGTGCCATCAGGAACAGGGGGGGGGACACTGAAGCTTTCTTT. Translation: CAIRNRGGDTEAFF.